This entry features one TCR beta chain sequence. The antigen remains undetermined. Expressed TCRB transcripts were sequenced because the isolated RNA had all been reverse transcribed beforehand. There were around 3.5 million reads on average in the naive, central memory and regulatory T cell samples. Sequencing used immunoSEQ multiplex PCR; TCRdb keeps in-frame clones, though not all of them. The table shows 200,000 to 250,000 clones, with over 8.5% occurring only once. The sample belongs to a study of beta chain features in type 1 diabetes. Every donor had blood drawn once into heparin, 90 to 150 mL on average. Study-wide results and limits: The VDJ junctions of type 1 diabetes patients carried fewer insertions and more deletions. Among patients with Type 1 diabetes, TCRB CDR3s were moderately but significantly shorter in every one of the four CD4+ subsets.

Germline V gene sequence: CDR1 SNHLY, CDR2 FYNNEI. The V and J ends lost 4 bases and 9 bases, in that order; junction bases with no gene match: 8. The CDR3 totals 14 residues. V and J are TRBV2 and TRBJ2-1, with TRBD2 identical over 8 bases. The sequence was collected from a woman younger than 30 in good health. Sequenced material: naive CD4+ T cells from blood. In DNA form, the CDR3 reads TGTGCCAGCAGTGCCCAGCGGGAGTTTGGTGAGCAGTTCTTC. It specifies CASSAQREFGEQFF.